Below are 20 T cell receptor beta chains sequenced from a single sample in a study of diagnostic markers for celiac disease. No DNA is given; TCRdb re-called the reads and lists each CDR3 protein once. The specimen's table records a few thousand distinct CDR3 sequences. The material sequenced was either unsorted cells or a sorted T cell fraction (not recorded which). Every receptor here comes from a human donor. This table probably holds off-target reads from a library built for another chain.

V usage is TRBV20-1 and J usage is TRBJ2-7; TCRdb lists TRBD2, though no DNA is available to test this call. CDR3 length: 16 amino acids. Germline V lookup: CDR1 DFQATT, CDR2 SNEGSKA (reference sequence). CDR3 in amino acids: CSARGVGLAEVYEQYF.

Judged by frequency, this clonotype is medium-sized. This chain uses TRBV11-2 with TRBJ2-1; absent DNA, TCRdb's TRBD2 call cannot be checked. Germline assignment: CDR1 SGHAT and CDR2 FQNNGV. This CDR3 has 17 amino acids. The chain's CDR3 is CASSRNSGRALYNEQFF.

According to its frequency, this clonotype is medium-sized. The rearrangement uses TRBV5-1 and TRBJ2-7; the TCRdb call, TRBD1, lacks DNA for checking. CDR1 and CDR2 (germline): SGHRS, YFSETQ. CDR3 length: 13 amino acids. The CDR3 protein is CASSPVDSYEQYF.

By frequency, this clonotype registers medium-sized (0.01 to 0.1%). V is TRBV6-5 and J is TRBJ2-5; TCRdb's assignment of TRBD1 cannot be checked, as there is no DNA. Germline values: CDR1 MNHEY, CDR2 SVGAGI. CDR3 size: 14 residues. Here the CDR3 reads CASSLPGSLETQYF.

This clonotype ranks as medium-sized in terms of frequency. This sequence joins TRBV2 and TRBJ1-1; TCRdb proposes TRBD1, but this gene call is untestable without DNA. This CDR3 region has 13 residues. CDR1 is SNHLY and CDR2 is FYNNEI in the germline V gene. The CDR3 here is CASSLGRGTEAFF.

This chain links TRBV5-5 with TRBJ2-1; TCRdb names TRBD2, which stays unverified in the absence of DNA. Germline lookup yields CDR1 SGHKS and CDR2 YYEKEE (reference sequence). The CDR3 length is 13 residues. CDR3 residues: CASSPTRLNEQFF.

This chain links TRBV7-3 with TRBJ2-3. The V gene's germline CDR1 is SGHTA and CDR2 FQGTGA. There are 13 residues in the CDR3. This chain's CDR3 is CASSFGRSDTQYF.

This clonotype counts as medium-sized by frequency. The rearrangement joins TRBV7-2 to TRBJ1-6. Per the germline V gene, CDR1 is SGHTA and CDR2 is FQGNSA. This CDR3 comprises 15 residues. This chain's CDR3 is CASSLRRDSNSPLHF.

According to its frequency, this clonotype is medium-sized (0.01 to 0.1%). The CDR3 is CASSLESTGGSPLHF. The chain employs TRBV7-2 and TRBJ1-6; TCRdb designates TRBD1, a call that cannot be tested without DNA. Germline CDR1 SGHTA, CDR2 FQGNSA. The CDR3 runs 15 residues.

The chain employs TRBV6-1 and TRBJ2-2; TCRdb proposes TRBD1, but this gene call is untestable without DNA. There are 17 residues in the CDR3. Germline CDR1 and CDR2: MNHNS and SASEGT. This CDR3 is CASTRSQGARNTGELFF.

In terms of frequency, this clonotype is medium-sized (0.01 to 0.1%). V gene TRBV6-5 combines with J gene TRBJ1-2; no DNA is available, so the TRBD1 call from TCRdb remains unchecked. There are 15 residues in the CDR3. The V gene's germline CDR1 is MNHEY and CDR2 SVGAGI. The CDR3 here is CASRAMGAWNYGYTF.

The V and J genes are TRBV7-8 and TRBJ2-7; there is no DNA to check the TCRdb D call of TRBD1. Germline V CDR1 and CDR2: SGHVS, FQNEAQ. The CDR3 length is 16 residues. CDR3 region: CASSLTAETETYEQYF. The full variable domain, with the rest looked up from reference TRBV7-8 and TRBJ2-7, is GAGVSQSPRYKVAKRGQDVALRCDPISGHVSLFWYQQALGQGPEFLTYFQNEAQLDKSGLPSDRFFAERPEGSVSTLKIQRTQQEDSAVYLCASSLTAETETYEQYFGPGTRLTVT.

This clonotype counts as medium-sized (0.01 to 0.1%) by frequency. The chain combines TRBV20-1 with TRBJ1-1; TCRdb picks TRBD1, but there is no DNA to check that call. This CDR3 has 11 amino acids. Germline CDR1 DFQATT, CDR2 SNEGSKA (reference sequence). The CDR3 reads CSAPRGPGAFF.

The chain uses TRBV2 and TRBJ1-1; the TCRdb D gene call, TRBD1, has no DNA to confirm it. The V gene's germline CDR1 is SNHLY and CDR2 FYNNEI. CDR3 size: 16 residues. The CDR3 loop reads CASIGALDRANTEAFF.

The CDR3 loop is CASSPTANTEAFF. The chain combines TRBV5-1 with TRBJ1-1. This CDR3 comprises 13 residues. Per germline, CDR1 SGHRS and CDR2 YFSETQ.

This chain links TRBV20-1 with TRBJ1-2; TCRdb indicates TRBD1, and absent DNA this call remains unverified. Germline lookup yields CDR1 DFQATT and CDR2 SNEGSKA (reference sequence). The CDR3 spans 14 residues. The CDR3 loop is CSARDARGFDGYTF.

J is TRBJ2-5 and V is TRBV3-1; TCRdb's D gene call, TRBD2, goes unchecked for lack of DNA. There are 13 residues in the CDR3. Germline V gene sequence: CDR1 LGHDT, CDR2 YNNKEL (reference sequence). CDR3 loop: CASTQRLGGTQYF.

The chain carries TRBV20-1 and TRBJ1-2; TCRdb's D call of TRBD1 is untestable without DNA. Per germline, CDR1 DFQATT and CDR2 SNEGSKA (reference sequence). The CDR3 sequence is 14 residues long. CDR3 residues: CSAVKGGAGYGYTF.

This clonotype is labeled medium-sized (0.01 to 0.1%) based on frequency. V and J are TRBV6-2 or TRBV6-3 and TRBJ2-5; the TCRdb call, TRBD2, lacks DNA for checking. The CDR3 has 15 residues. CDR1 MNHEY and CDR2 SVGEGT come from the germline V gene. This CDR3 is CASSYGRTSGKTQYF.

The CDR3 reads CSATKSSGGGGNEQFF. The chain uses TRBV20-1 and TRBJ2-1; TCRdb designates TRBD2, a call that cannot be tested without DNA. The CDR3 is made up of 16 amino acids. CDR1 and CDR2 (germline): DFQATT, SNEGSKA (reference sequence).